The 20 T cell receptor beta chains below all came from one sample that was sequenced in a study of vaccination and CD4 T cells after COVID-19. The antigens these receptors bind are not known. The Oncomine TCR Beta short-read assay was applied to DNA of cultured CD4+ T cells. TCRdb re-analysed the PCR reads in MiXCR, keeping a single row per CDR3 protein. The sample includes thousands of distinct CDR3 sequences, less than 55% of them seen just once. The treatment: approximately 10-day PBMC culture with coronavirus spike peptide pools or control peptides (ViraFEST assay). The sample comprised CD4+ T cells from blood, cultured in vitro. The receptors derive from a human donor who had recovered from COVID-19.

The DNA for the CDR3 is TGTGCCAGCAGTTCTCTGGCGGGGGGGTCTGAGACCCAGTACTTC. Translation: CASSSLAGGSETQYF. The V and J genes are TRBV28 and TRBJ2-5; TRBD2 aligns across 9 bases. The V gene's germline CDR1 is MDHEN and CDR2 SYDVKM. Unmatched junction bases numbered 8, after V lost 4 bases and J lost 5 bases. This CDR3 contains 15 residues.

The chain carries TRBV5-4 and TRBJ2-2, with 14 bases fitting TRBD2. Germline assignment: CDR1 SGHNT and CDR2 YYREEE (reference sequence). V was pared by 4 bases and J by 6 bases, with 8 bases of the junction left unmatched. The CDR3 totals 17 residues. CDR3 DNA sequence: TGTGCCAGCAGCCCCCCCCCGGGACTAGCGGGGGCCGGGGAGCTGTTTTTT. It translates to CASSPPPGLAGAGELFF. The full variable domain, rest sourced from reference TRBV5-4 and TRBJ2-2, is ETGVTQSPTHLIKTRGQQVTLRCSSQSGHNTVSWYQQALGQGPQFIFQYYREEENGRGNFPPRFSGLQFPNYSSELNVNALELDDSALYLCASSPPPGLAGAGELFFGEGSRLTVL.

By proportion, this clonotype is medium-sized. This chain connects TRBV10-3 to TRBJ1-2; D is uncertain. The ends were cut back, 4 bases at V and 2 bases at J, with 8 bases in the middle. Germline assignment: CDR1 ENHRY and CDR2 SYGVKD. The CDR3 length is 13 residues. The CDR3 is CAISGERNYGYTF. The DNA of the CDR3 is TGTGCCATCAGTGGCGAGAGGAACTATGGCTACACCTTC.

V is TRBV20-1 and J is TRBJ2-1, with unresolved D. V lost 3 bases and J 8 bases, leaving 17 bases between the germline ends. CDR1 and CDR2 (germline): DFQATT, SNEGSKA (reference sequence). The CDR3 covers 14 residues. CDR3 region: CSASRGSRRDEQFF. The CDR3 nucleotides read TGCAGTGCTAGCCGCGGCAGCCGAAGAGATGAGCAGTTCTTC.

This sequence joins TRBV20-1 and TRBJ1-3, with a tentative D call TRBD1 (6 bases). V lost 6 bases and J 0 bases, leaving 15 bases between the germline ends. Germline V gene lookup returns CDR1 DFQATT and CDR2 SNEGSKA (reference sequence). The CDR3 contains 15 residues. The CDR3 spells CSAQQGLVSGNTIYF. In DNA, the CDR3 is TGCAGTGCGCAACAGGGACTTGTCTCTGGAAACACCATATATTTT.

This clonotype turned up a few times. The chain carries TRBV19 and TRBJ2-3; TRBD2 aligns across 15 bases. CDR3 length: 19 amino acids. Germline V lookup: CDR1 LNHDA, CDR2 SQIVND (reference sequence). V lost 4 bases to trimming and J lost 1 base; unmatched junction nucleotides: 9. The CDR3 DNA reads as TGTGCCAGTAGTAAGGGACTAGCGGGGGGCGGGACCCGCACAGATACGCAGTATTTT. Protein: CASSKGLAGGGTRTDTQYF.

This clonotype appeared a few times. The rearrangement uses TRBV30 and TRBJ1-5, with a possible D match to TRBD1 (6 bases). Germline CDR1 is GTSNPN and CDR2 is SVGIG (reference sequence). The CDR3 length is 14 residues. V was pared by 3 bases and J by 2 bases, with 11 bases between. The CDR3 here is CAWRRGGGNQPQHF. In DNA, the CDR3 is TGTGCCTGGAGACGTGGGGGCGGCAATCAGCCCCAGCATTTT.

This clonotype is labeled as large. The chain employs TRBV2 and TRBJ2-7; weak D call: TRBD1 (6 bases). Per germline, CDR1 SNHLY and CDR2 FYNNEI. Trimming stripped 6 bases from V and 1 base from J, with 16 bases between. The CDR3 is 15 amino acids. CDR3 bases: TGTGCCAGCAGCGCCGGGACATACTTATCCTACGAGCAGTACTTC. The encoded protein is CASSAGTYLSYEQYF.

This clonotype has just a few counts. The chain links TRBV6-1 to TRBJ2-7; D is possibly TRBD1 (7 bases). This CDR3 has 15 residues. Germline V gene lookup returns CDR1 MNHNS and CDR2 SASEGT. V was clipped by 2 bases and J by 5 bases, with 16 bases between them. CDR3 nucleotide sequence: TGTGCCAGCAGTGAACCCGGAGGGGGCGGCGACGAGCAGTACTTC. Its protein is CASSEPGGGGDEQYF.

This clonotype was seen once. In DNA form, the CDR3 reads TGTGCCAGCAGCGTAGAATCAGACAGCAGAGTCTCCTACGAGCAGTACTTC. This sequence encodes CASSVESDSRVSYEQYF. The rearrangement links TRBV9 to TRBJ2-7; weak D call: TRBD1 (5 bases). V was shortened by 0 bases and J by 0 bases, with 16 bases between the two germline ends. Per the germline V gene, CDR1 is SGDLS and CDR2 is YYNGEE. This CDR3 has 17 amino acids. The complete variable domain, with remaining parts taken from reference TRBV9 and TRBJ2-7, reads DSGVTQTPKHLITATGQRVTLRCSPRSGDLSVYWYQQSLDQGLQFLIQYYNGEERAKGNILERFSAQQFPDLHSELNLSSLELGDSALYFCASSVESDSRVSYEQYFGPGTRLTVT.

The rearrangement joins TRBV6-1 to TRBJ2-2; 9 nucleotides line up with TRBD1. The germline CDR1 and CDR2 sequences are MNHNS and SASEGT. Trimming at V came to 1 base and at J to 6 bases, leaving 3 bases not matched to a gene. This CDR3 has 15 amino acids. CDR3 amino acids: CASSEDRGRAGELFF. In DNA, the CDR3 is TGTGCCAGCAGTGAAGACAGGGGGCGCGCCGGGGAGCTGTTTTTT.

The chain links TRBV5-1 to TRBJ1-2; 8 nucleotides match TRBD1. The V gene's germline CDR1 is SGHRS and CDR2 YFSETQ. With 3 bases clipped from V and 6 bases from J, the junction kept 4 bases outside the gene matches. There are 13 residues in the CDR3. The DNA of the CDR3 is TGCGCCAGCAGCTCTGGACAGGGTGATGGCTACACCTTC. Translation gives CASSSGQGDGYTF.

The V and J genes are TRBV5-1 and TRBJ2-7; weak D call: TRBD1 (6 bases). This CDR3 region has 13 residues. The ends were cut back, 5 bases at V and 6 bases at J, with 15 bases in the middle. CDR1 SGHRS and CDR2 YFSETQ come from the germline V gene. This chain's CDR3 is CASSHTGSGEQYF. The CDR3 bases are TGCGCCAGCAGTCACACAGGGTCCGGCGAGCAGTACTTC. Combining the CDR3 with reference TRBV5-1 and TRBJ2-7 gives the whole variable domain KAGVTQTPRYLIKTRGQQVTLSCSPISGHRSVSWYQQTPGQGLQFLFEYFSETQRNKGNFPGRFSGRQFSNSRSEMNVSTLELGDSALYLCASSHTGSGEQYFGPGTRLTVT.

The chain employs TRBV7-9 and TRBJ2-3; no clear D gene. V lost 6 bases and J 4 bases, leaving 11 bases between the germline ends. Germline lookup yields CDR1 SEHNR and CDR2 FQNEAQ (reference sequence). The CDR3 spans 13 residues. CDR3 nucleotide sequence: TGTGCCAGCAGGTCAGGTCCAGCAGATACGCAGTATTTT. Encoded protein: CASRSGPADTQYF.

This clonotype was counted between two and nine times. The chain joins TRBV7-9 to TRBJ2-7, with 7 bases lining up with TRBD1. The CDR3 covers 15 residues. Germline-derived CDR1 and CDR2 are SEHNR and FQNEAQ (reference sequence). V lost 4 bases, J lost 2 bases, and 8 bases stayed unmatched. Here the CDR3 reads CASSYKTGFAYEQYF. The CDR3 nucleotides read TGTGCCAGCAGCTATAAGACAGGGTTCGCCTACGAGCAGTACTTC.

J is TRBJ2-7 and V is TRBV20-1; D unresolved. The CDR3 is made up of 12 amino acids. From germline, CDR1 is DFQATT and CDR2 SNEGSKA (reference sequence). CDR3 sequence: CTGETEFYEQYF. The CDR3 DNA is TGCACCGGCGAAACAGAGTTCTACGAGCAGTACTTC.

This clonotype turned up a few times. V gene TRBV18 combines with J gene TRBJ1-5; TRBD1 might be the D (6 bases). The CDR3 has 15 residues. The germline V and J ends were trimmed by 3 bases and 5 bases, with 14 bases remaining between them. Germline V CDR1 and CDR2: KGHSH, LQKENI. The CDR3, as DNA: TGTGCCAGCTCACCGACGGACAGCCGCGATCAGCCCCAGCATTTT. Its translation is CASSPTDSRDQPQHF.

The V call is TRBV28, the J call TRBJ2-7; D remains unclear. This CDR3 comprises 12 residues. Trimming pared 4 bases from V and 7 bases from J, leaving 11 bases between. Germline CDR1 and CDR2: MDHEN and SYDVKM. CDR3 loop: CASSSVPWEQYF. The CDR3 region has the DNA TGTGCCAGCAGTTCTGTACCTTGGGAGCAGTACTTC.

The chain has TRBV27 and TRBJ1-2; TRBD1 matches 8 bases. With V trimmed by 6 bases and J by 2 bases, 11 bases remained unmatched. The germline gives CDR1 MNHEY, CDR2 SMNVEV (reference sequence). This CDR3 region has 16 residues. CDR3 sequence reads: CASSVTGTGQNYGYTF. The CDR3 nucleotides read TGTGCCAGCAGCGTAACCGGGACAGGTCAAAACTATGGCTACACCTTC.

J is TRBJ2-7 and V is TRBV29-1, with 9 bases lining up with TRBD1. J gave up 6 bases and V 4 bases, and 7 bases lay outside the gene matches. The CDR3 contains 13 residues. The germline CDR1 and CDR2 sequences are SQVTM and ANQGSEA. The CDR3 loop reads CSVVGTGIREQYF. For the CDR3, the DNA is TGCAGCGTTGTAGGGACAGGGATCCGCGAGCAGTACTTC.